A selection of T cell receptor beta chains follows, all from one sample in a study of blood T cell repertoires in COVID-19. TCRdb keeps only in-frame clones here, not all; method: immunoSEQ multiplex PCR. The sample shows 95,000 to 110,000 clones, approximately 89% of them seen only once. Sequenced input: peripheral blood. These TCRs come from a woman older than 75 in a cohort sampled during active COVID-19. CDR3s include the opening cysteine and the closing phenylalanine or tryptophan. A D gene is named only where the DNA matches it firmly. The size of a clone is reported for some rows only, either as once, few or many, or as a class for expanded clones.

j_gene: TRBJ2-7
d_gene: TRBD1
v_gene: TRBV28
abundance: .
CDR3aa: CASSLPGQYEQYF
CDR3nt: TGTGCCAGCAGTTTACCGGGACAGTACGAGCAGTACTTC

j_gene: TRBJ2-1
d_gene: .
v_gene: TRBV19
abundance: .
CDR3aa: CASSPLAEQFF
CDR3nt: TGTGCCAGTAGTCCCTTAGCAGAGCAGTTCTTC

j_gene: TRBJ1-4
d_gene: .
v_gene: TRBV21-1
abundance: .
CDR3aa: CASSAPTGPNDHEKLFF
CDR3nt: TGTGCCAGCAGCGCGCCAACAGGGCCAAACGACCATGAAAAACTGTTTTTT

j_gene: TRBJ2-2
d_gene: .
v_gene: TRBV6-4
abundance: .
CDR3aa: CASRRATGELFF
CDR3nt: TGTGCCAGCAGGAGGGCCACCGGGGAGCTGTTTTTT

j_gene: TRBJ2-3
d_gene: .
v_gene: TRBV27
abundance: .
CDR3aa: CASSLRSGVRTDTQYF
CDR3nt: TGTGCCAGCAGTTTAAGATCCGGAGTTCGTACAGATACGCAGTATTTT

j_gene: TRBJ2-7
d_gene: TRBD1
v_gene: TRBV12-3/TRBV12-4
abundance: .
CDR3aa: CASRGTGYEQYF
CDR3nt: TGTGCCAGCAGAGGGACAGGCTACGAGCAGTACTTC

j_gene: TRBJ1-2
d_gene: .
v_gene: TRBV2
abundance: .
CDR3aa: CASNIGGGKDYGYTF
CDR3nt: TGTGCCAGCAATATAGGGGGGGGCAAGGACTATGGCTACACCTTC

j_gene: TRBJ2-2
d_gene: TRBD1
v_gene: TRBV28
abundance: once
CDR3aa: CASSPSGQGATGELFF
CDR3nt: TGTGCCAGCAGTCCCTCCGGACAGGGGGCCACCGGGGAGCTGTTTTTT

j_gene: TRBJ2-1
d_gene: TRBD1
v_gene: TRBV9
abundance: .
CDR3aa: CASSVQGVGNEQFF
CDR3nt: TGTGCCAGCAGCGTGCAGGGGGTTGGCAATGAGCAGTTCTTC

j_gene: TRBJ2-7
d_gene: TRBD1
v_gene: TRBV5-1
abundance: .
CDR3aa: CASSIGWTGGYEQYF
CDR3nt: TGCGCCAGCAGCATTGGGTGGACAGGGGGCTACGAGCAGTACTTC

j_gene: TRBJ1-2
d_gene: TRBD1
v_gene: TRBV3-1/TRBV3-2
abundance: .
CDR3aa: CASSQEGQGNYGYTF
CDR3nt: TGTGCCAGCAGCCAAGAGGGACAGGGGAACTATGGCTACACCTTC

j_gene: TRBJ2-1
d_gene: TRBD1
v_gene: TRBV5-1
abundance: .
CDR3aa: CASSGGQGYNEQFF
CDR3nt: TGCGCCAGCAGCGGGGGACAGGGCTACAATGAGCAGTTCTTC

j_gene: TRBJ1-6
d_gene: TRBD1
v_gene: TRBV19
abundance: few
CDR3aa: CASSRQQGRLHF
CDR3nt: TGTGCCAGTAGTAGACAACAGGGGCGCCTCCACTTT

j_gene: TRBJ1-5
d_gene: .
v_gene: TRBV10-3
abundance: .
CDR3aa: CAISEGGMSNQPQHF
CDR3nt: TGTGCCATCAGTGAGGGGGGGATGAGCAATCAGCCCCAGCATTTT

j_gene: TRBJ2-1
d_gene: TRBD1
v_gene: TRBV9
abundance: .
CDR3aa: CASSAWTGIDEQFF
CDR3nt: TGTGCCAGCAGCGCTTGGACAGGTATCGATGAGCAGTTCTTC

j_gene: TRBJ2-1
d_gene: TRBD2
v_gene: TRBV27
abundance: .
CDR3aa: CASSLSSGGALIHEQFF
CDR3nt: TGTGCCAGCAGTTTGTCTAGCGGGGGGGCCTTGATCCATGAGCAGTTCTTC

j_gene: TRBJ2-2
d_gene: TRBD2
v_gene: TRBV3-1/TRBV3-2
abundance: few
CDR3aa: CASGPSGASTGELFF
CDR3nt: TGTGCCAGCGGTCCTAGCGGGGCTAGCACCGGGGAGCTGTTTTTT

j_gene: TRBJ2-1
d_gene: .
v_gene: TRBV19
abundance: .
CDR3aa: CASSIGSGGTLYSYNEQFF
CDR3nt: TGTGCCAGTAGTATCGGGAGTGGCGGGACTCTTTATTCCTACAATGAGCAGTTCTTC

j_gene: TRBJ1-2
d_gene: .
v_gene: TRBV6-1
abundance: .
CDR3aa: CASSGFARWAEMGGGYTF
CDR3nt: TGTGCCAGCAGTGGGTTCGCACGGTGGGCTGAGATGGGGGGTGGCTACACCTTC

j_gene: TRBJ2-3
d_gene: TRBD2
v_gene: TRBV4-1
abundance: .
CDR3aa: CASSQTRGADTQYF
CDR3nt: TGCGCCAGCAGCCAGACGCGGGGGGCAGATACGCAGTATTTT

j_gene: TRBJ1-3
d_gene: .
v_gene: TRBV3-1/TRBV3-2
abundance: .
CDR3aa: CASTGGITGNTIYF
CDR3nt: TGTGCCAGCACCGGGGGTATCACTGGAAACACCATATATTTT

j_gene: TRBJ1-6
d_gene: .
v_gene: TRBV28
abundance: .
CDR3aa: CASSLVDNNSPLHF
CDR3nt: TGTGCCAGCAGTTTAGTGGACAATAATTCACCCCTCCACTTT

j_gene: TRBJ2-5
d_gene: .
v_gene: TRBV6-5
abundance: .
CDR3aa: CASRPPGNQETQYF
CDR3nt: TGTGCCAGCAGACCCCCAGGGAACCAAGAGACCCAGTACTTC

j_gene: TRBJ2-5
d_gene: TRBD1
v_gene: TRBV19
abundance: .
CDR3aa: CASRNRGRETQYF
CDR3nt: TGTGCCAGTAGGAACAGGGGGCGAGAGACCCAGTACTTC

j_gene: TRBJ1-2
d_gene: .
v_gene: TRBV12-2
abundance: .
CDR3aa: CASRNPPVSGSRAEGYTF
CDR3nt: TGTGCAAGTCGCAACCCCCCGGTCTCCGGGAGCCGGGCCGAGGGCTACACCTTC

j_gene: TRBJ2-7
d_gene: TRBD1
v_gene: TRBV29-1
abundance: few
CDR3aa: CSIRDSPYEQYF
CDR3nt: TGCAGCATCCGGGACAGCCCCTACGAGCAGTACTTC

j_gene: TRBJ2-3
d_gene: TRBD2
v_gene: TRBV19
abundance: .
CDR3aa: CATSSGGSTDTQYF
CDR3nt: TGTGCCACTTCTAGCGGGGGCAGCACAGATACGCAGTATTTT

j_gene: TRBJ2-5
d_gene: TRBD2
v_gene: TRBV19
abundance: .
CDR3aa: CASSMGVAGVGETQYF
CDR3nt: TGTGCCAGTAGTATGGGGGTAGCGGGAGTTGGGGAGACCCAGTACTTC

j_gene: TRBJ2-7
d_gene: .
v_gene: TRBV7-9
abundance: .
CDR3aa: CASSSQARNAEQYF
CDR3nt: TGTGCCAGCAGCTCGCAGGCTCGCAATGCTGAGCAGTACTTC

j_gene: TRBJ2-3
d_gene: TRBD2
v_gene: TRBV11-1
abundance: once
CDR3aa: CASSLGLAASTDTQYF
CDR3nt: TGTGCCAGCAGCTTAGGACTAGCGGCTAGCACAGATACGCAGTATTTT

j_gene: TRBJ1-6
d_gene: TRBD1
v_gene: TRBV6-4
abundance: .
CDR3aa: CASSRDREGPLHF
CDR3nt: TGTGCCAGCAGCCGGGACAGGGAAGGTCCCCTCCACTTT

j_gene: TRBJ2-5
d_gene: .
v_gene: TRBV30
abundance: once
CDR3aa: CAWSSTGWGETQYF
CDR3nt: TGTGCCTGGAGTAGTACAGGGTGGGGAGAGACCCAGTACTTC

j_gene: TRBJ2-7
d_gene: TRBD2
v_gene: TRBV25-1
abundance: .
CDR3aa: CASRASGTPNEQYF
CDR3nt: TGTGCCAGCAGGGCTAGCGGGACCCCTAACGAGCAGTACTTC

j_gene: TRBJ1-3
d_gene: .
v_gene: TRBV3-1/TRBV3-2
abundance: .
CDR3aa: CASSQQSGNTIYF
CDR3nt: TGTGCCAGCAGCCAACAATCTGGAAACACCATATATTTT

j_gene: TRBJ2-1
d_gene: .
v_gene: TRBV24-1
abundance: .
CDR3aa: CATSDQGNEQFF
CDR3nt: TGTGCCACCAGTGATCAGGGGAATGAGCAGTTCTTC

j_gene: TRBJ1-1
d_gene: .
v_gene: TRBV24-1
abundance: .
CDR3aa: CATSPGENTEAFF
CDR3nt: TGTGCCACCAGTCCAGGGGAGAACACTGAAGCTTTCTTT

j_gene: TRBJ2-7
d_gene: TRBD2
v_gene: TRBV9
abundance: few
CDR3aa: CASSVEGLAGAYEQYF
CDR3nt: TGTGCCAGCAGCGTAGAAGGCCTAGCGGGAGCCTACGAGCAGTACTTC

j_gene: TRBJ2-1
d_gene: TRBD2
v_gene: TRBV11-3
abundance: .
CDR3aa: CASSLAAGGYNEQFF
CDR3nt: TGTGCCAGCAGCTTAGCGGCGGGAGGCTACAATGAGCAGTTCTTC

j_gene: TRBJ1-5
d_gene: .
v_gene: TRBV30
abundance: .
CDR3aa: CAWSLTGQRGNQPQHF
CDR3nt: TGTGCCTGGAGTTTGACGGGACAAAGGGGAAACCAGCCCCAGCATTTT

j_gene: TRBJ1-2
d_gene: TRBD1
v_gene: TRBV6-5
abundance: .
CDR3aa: CASRGTVNYGYTF
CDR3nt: TGTGCCAGCAGGGGGACAGTGAACTATGGCTACACCTTC

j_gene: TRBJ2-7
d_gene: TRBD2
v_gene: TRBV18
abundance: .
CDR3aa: CASSGTGLVFSGIPSSYEQYF
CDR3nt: TGTGCCAGCTCTGGAACGGGACTAGTATTTAGTGGGATCCCAAGCTCCTACGAGCAGTACTTC

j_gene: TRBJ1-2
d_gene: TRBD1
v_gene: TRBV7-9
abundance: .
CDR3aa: CASTPTGANYGYTF
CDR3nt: TGTGCCAGCACCCCGACAGGGGCTAACTATGGCTACACCTTC

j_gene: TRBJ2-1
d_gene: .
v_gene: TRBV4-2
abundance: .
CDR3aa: CASSHENNEQFF
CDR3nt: TGTGCCAGCAGCCATGAGAACAATGAGCAGTTCTTC

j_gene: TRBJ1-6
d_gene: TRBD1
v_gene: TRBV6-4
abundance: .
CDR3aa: CASSDGGTGPTPLHF
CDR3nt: TGTGCCAGCAGTGATGGAGGGACAGGTCCTACACCCCTCCACTTT

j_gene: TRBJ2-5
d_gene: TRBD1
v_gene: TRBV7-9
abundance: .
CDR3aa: CASSPLGQILETQYF
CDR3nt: TGTGCCAGCAGCCCCCTGGGACAGATTTTGGAGACCCAGTACTTC

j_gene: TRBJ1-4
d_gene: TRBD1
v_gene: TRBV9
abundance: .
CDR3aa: CASSVPGQGGEKLFF
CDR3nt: TGTGCCAGCAGCGTACCGGGACAGGGGGGTGAAAAACTGTTTTTT

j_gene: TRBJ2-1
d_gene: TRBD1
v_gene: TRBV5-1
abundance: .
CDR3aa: CASGFGQGAYNEQFF
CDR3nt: TGCGCCAGCGGGTTCGGACAGGGGGCCTACAATGAGCAGTTCTTC

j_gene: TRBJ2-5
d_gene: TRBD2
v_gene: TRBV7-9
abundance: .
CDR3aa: CASSFSAGGRETQYF
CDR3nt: TGTGCCAGCAGCTTCTCAGCGGGGGGAAGGGAGACCCAGTACTTC

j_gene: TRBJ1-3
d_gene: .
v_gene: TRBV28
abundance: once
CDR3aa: CASTNIPGFGNTIYF
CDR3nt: TGTGCCAGCACGAACATCCCCGGGTTTGGAAACACCATATATTTT

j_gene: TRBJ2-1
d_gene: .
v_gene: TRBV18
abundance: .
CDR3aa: CASSPSLGQGGGNEQFF
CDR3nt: TGTGCCAGCTCACCCTCACTTGGACAGGGAGGGGGCAATGAGCAGTTCTTC

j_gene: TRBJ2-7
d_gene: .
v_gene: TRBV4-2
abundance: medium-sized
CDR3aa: CASSHDGPEWARGYEQYF
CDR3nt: TGTGCCAGCAGCCATGACGGGCCAGAATGGGCCCGGGGATACGAGCAGTACTTC

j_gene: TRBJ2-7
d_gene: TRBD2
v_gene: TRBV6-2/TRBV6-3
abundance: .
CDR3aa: CASSYSRTSGSHEQYF
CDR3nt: TGTGCCAGCAGTTACTCCCGGACTAGCGGGAGCCACGAGCAGTACTTC

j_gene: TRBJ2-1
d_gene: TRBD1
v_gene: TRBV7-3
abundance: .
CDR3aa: CATMHRQGYNEQFF
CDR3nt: TGTGCCACCATGCACCGACAGGGATACAATGAGCAGTTCTTC